Listed here are 20 T cell receptor beta chains from one sample, sequenced in a study of T-cell memory formation after mild COVID-19 (dated by TCRdb to the early 2020s). Library method: 5' RACE. Sequencing relied on an Illumina NovaSeq 6000. The public sequencing data were trimmed at Q25 with fastp and processed into clonotypes with MiXCR by TCRdb, which kept only in-frame beta chains. Each entry merges the rows of one CDR3 protein and shows their most common DNA and genes. Across this sample there are around 150,000 distinct CDR3 sequences, with roughly 15% seen only once. The top ten clones comprise around an eighth of the sample. Sequenced: PBMCs or a T cell subset sorted from them (not recorded which). These receptors were taken from an adult woman who had mild COVID-19 (a few samples of this study predate the infection). The sample titles of this study are shuffled in the database, so cell type and time point are left out; the donor was told from shared clones.

J is TRBJ2-1 and V is TRBV7-6, with 7 bases matching TRBD2. Germline V lookup: CDR1 SGHVS, CDR2 FNYEAQ. V lost 1 base and J lost 8; bases outside the gene matches: 8. The CDR3 totals 15 residues. CDR3 loop: CASSLDAGVGYEQFF. CDR3 DNA sequence: TGTGCCAGCAGCTTAGACGCGGGAGTGGGTTATGAGCAGTTCTTC. The full variable domain, completed using reference TRBV7-6 and TRBJ2-1, is GAGVSQSPRYKVTKRGQDVALRCDPISGHVSLYWYRQALGQGPEFLTYFNYEAQQDKSGLPNDRFSAERPEGSISTLTIQRTEQRDSAMYRCASSLDAGVGYEQFFGPGTRLTVL.

This clonotype was counted ten times or more. V and J are TRBV7-9 and TRBJ2-1; D remains ambiguous. V gave up 1 base and J gave up 4 bases, with 8 bases separating them. The germline V gene encodes CDR1 SEHNR and CDR2 FQNEAQ (reference sequence). The CDR3 has 14 residues. The DNA for the CDR3 is TGTGCCAGCAGCTTAGAGTTGGGGTACAATGAGCAGTTCTTC. Encoded protein: CASSLELGYNEQFF.

This clonotype was seen more than once but under ten times. The chain uses TRBV4-3 and TRBJ1-1; the match to TRBD1 covers 11 bases. Looked up from germline, CDR1 is LGHNA and CDR2 is YSLEER. This CDR3 is 15 amino acids long. V gave up 1 base and J gave up 5 bases; unmatched junction bases: 3. Written as DNA, the CDR3 is TGCGCCAGCAGCCAAGTGGACAGGGGGCGGACTGAAGCTTTCTTT. The encoded protein is CASSQVDRGRTEAFF.

J is TRBJ2-5 and V is TRBV2; 8 bases map to TRBD1. J was trimmed by 0 bases and V by 6 bases; bases with no gene match: 3. The CDR3 covers 14 residues. Germline lookup yields CDR1 SNHLY and CDR2 FYNNEI. CDR3 sequence (DNA): TGTGCCAGCAGACAGGGGGTCTACCAAGAGACCCAGTACTTC. Encoded protein: CASRQGVYQETQYF.

J is TRBJ1-1 and V is TRBV28, with D possibly TRBD1 on 5 matching bases. CDR1 and CDR2 from the germline V gene are MDHEN and SYDVKM. The CDR3 totals 15 residues. V lost 4 bases and J 0 bases, leaving 12 bases between the germline ends. In DNA form, the CDR3 reads TGTGCCAGCAGTTCAGGGTTTTACATGAACACTGAAGCTTTCTTT. Translated: CASSSGFYMNTEAFF. Drawing the rest from reference TRBV28 and TRBJ1-1, the complete variable domain is DVKVTQSSRYLVKRTGEKVFLECVQDMDHENMFWYRQDPGLGLRLIYFSYDVKMKEKGDIPEGYSVSREKKERFSLILESASTNQTSMYLCASSSGFYMNTEAFFGQGTRLTVV.

The table lists this clonotype with a few counts. This sequence joins TRBV6-6 and TRBJ1-1; D not resolved. Per the germline V gene, CDR1 is MNHNY and CDR2 is SVGAGI (reference sequence). The CDR3 contains 17 residues. V gave up 3 bases and J gave up 4 bases, with 21 bases separating them. Here the CDR3 DNA reads TGTGCCAGCAGTTATCTTCAACCACGGGCAGGACGCACTGAAGCTTTCTTT. It specifies CASSYLQPRAGRTEAFF.

The V and J genes are TRBV5-1 and TRBJ2-1, with D perhaps matching TRBD2 (5 bases). The V and J ends lost 0 bases and 0 bases respectively, with 10 bases between them. The CDR3 contains 16 residues. Germline CDR1 SGHRS, CDR2 YFSETQ. Here the CDR3 reads CASSLGSGGSYNEQFF. In DNA form, the CDR3 reads TGCGCCAGCAGCTTGGGCAGCGGAGGCTCCTACAATGAGCAGTTCTTC. The entire variable domain, with the rest obtained from reference TRBV5-1 and TRBJ2-1, is as follows: KAGVTQTPRYLIKTRGQQVTLSCSPISGHRSVSWYQQTPGQGLQFLFEYFSETQRNKGNFPGRFSGRQFSNSRSEMNVSTLELGDSALYLCASSLGSGGSYNEQFFGPGTRLTVL.

The chain carries TRBV7-3 and TRBJ1-3, with D possibly matching TRBD1 (6 bases). The CDR3 sequence is 15 residues long. V was pared by 5 bases and J by 0 bases, with 11 bases between. Germline V gene sequence: CDR1 SGHTA, CDR2 FQGTGA. DNA of the CDR3: TGTGCCAGCAGCAGAGGGGGAAGCTCTGGAAACACCATATATTTT. It yields the protein CASSRGGSSGNTIYF.

This chain uses TRBV4-1 with TRBJ2-5, with TRBD2 matching over 13 bases. This CDR3 contains 16 residues. The trim removed 0 bases at V and 5 bases at J, leaving 3 bases unmatched. Germline V gene sequence: CDR1 MGHRA, CDR2 YSYEKL. CDR3 amino acids: CASSQEGLAGPETQYF. Written as DNA, the CDR3 is TGCGCCAGCAGCCAAGAGGGACTAGCGGGGCCGGAGACCCAGTACTTC.

This clonotype was detected a few times. The J gene is TRBJ1-5, the V gene TRBV6-1; D remains unclear. Germline loops: CDR1 MNHNS, CDR2 SASEGT. CDR3 length equals 14 residues. The V end lost 8 bases, the J end lost 3 bases, and 14 bases lay between the germline ends. The CDR3 sequence is CASLKQLNNQPQHF. The CDR3 DNA sequence: TGTGCCAGCCTGAAACAGCTTAACAATCAGCCCCAGCATTTT.

The chain uses TRBV11-2 and TRBJ2-6, with TRBD2 matching 12 bases. This CDR3 has 21 amino acids. The V gene's germline CDR1 is SGHAT and CDR2 FQNNGV. After removal of 4 bases from V and 0 bases from J, the junction contained 13 bases not matched to a gene. CDR3 bases: TGTGCCAGCAGCTCCTTCTTAAGACTAGCGGGAGCCATCTCTGGGGCCAACGTCCTGACTTTC. Translation gives CASSSFLRLAGAISGANVLTF.

This clonotype was seen many times. The CDR3, as DNA: TGTGCCAGCAGTTCTTCCACCGGGACAGGTCGGGATACGCAGTATTTT. Protein: CASSSSTGTGRDTQYF. The chain has TRBV25-1 and TRBJ2-3; the match to TRBD1 covers 8 bases. The CDR3 sequence is 16 residues long. Unmatched junction bases numbered 13, after V lost 5 bases and J lost 6 bases. The V gene's germline CDR1 is MGHDK and CDR2 SYGVNS.

V and J are TRBV7-6 and TRBJ2-3; D gene uncertain. V lost 2 bases and J 2 bases, leaving 5 bases between the germline ends. This CDR3 has 13 amino acids. Looked up from germline, CDR1 is SGHVS and CDR2 is FNYEAQ. The CDR3 sequence: CASSLPDTDTQYF. The CDR3 DNA sequence: TGTGCCAGCAGCTTACCGGACACAGATACGCAGTATTTT.

This chain uses TRBV24-1 with TRBJ2-2; D unclear. Germline-derived CDR1 and CDR2 are KGHDR and SFDVKD. The CDR3 runs 16 residues. Trimming removed 0 bases from V and 2 bases from J, with 9 bases in between. CDR3 in amino acids: CATSDLSRPNTGELFF. As DNA, the CDR3 is TGTGCCACCAGTGATTTGTCTCGTCCAAACACCGGGGAGCTGTTTTTT.

J is TRBJ2-2 and V is TRBV5-1; TRBD2 matches 13 bases. Germline trimming cut 4 bases from V and 6 bases from J; bases unmatched to any gene: 6. The CDR3 totals 16 residues. Germline V gives CDR1 SGHRS, CDR2 YFSETQ. CDR3 sequence reads: CASSLTLAGGPGELFF. The CDR3 region has the DNA TGCGCCAGCAGCCTCACACTAGCGGGAGGGCCCGGGGAGCTGTTTTTT.

The sample holds many counts of this clonotype. This chain joins TRBV4-1 and TRBJ2-1; the D gene is possibly TRBD2 (6 bases). The CDR3 runs 18 residues. Germline V gene data show CDR1 as MGHRA and CDR2 as YSYEKL. V dropped 4 bases and J dropped 0 bases, with 19 bases sitting between them. The CDR3, as DNA: TGCGCCAGCAGCCTCACCCCTCCGGGGGACTTCTCCTACAATGAGCAGTTCTTC. This translates into CASSLTPPGDFSYNEQFF.

This clonotype was observed once. This chain connects TRBV12-5 to TRBJ2-1, with 12 bases identical to TRBD2. CDR1 is LGHNT and CDR2 is FRNRAP in the germline V gene. The CDR3 is 17 amino acids. V shed 3 bases and J 8 bases; nucleotides not matched to a gene: 11. CDR3 coding DNA: TGTGCTAGTGGTTTTGTCTCTAGCGGGAGGGCATACGATGAGCAGTTCTTC. It yields the protein CASGFVSSGRAYDEQFF.

The DNA of the CDR3 is TGTGCCTGGAGTGCGGGGCGTCGGGAGACCCAGTACTTC. Translated: CAWSAGRRETQYF. The V call is TRBV30, the J call TRBJ2-5, with D perhaps matching TRBD1 or TRBD2 (5 bases each). V was cut by 1 base and J by 5 bases, with 11 bases left in between. There are 13 residues in the CDR3. Germline V CDR1 and CDR2: GTSNPN, SVGIG (reference sequence).

This clonotype was observed a handful of times. The chain links TRBV30 to TRBJ2-1; D may be TRBD2 (6 bases). The CDR3 consists of 15 residues. Between the trimmed V and J ends, which lost 1 base and 2 bases, there was a span of 12 bases. Looked up from germline, CDR1 is GTSNPN and CDR2 is SVGIG (reference sequence). The CDR3 loop is CAWSAKRVPYNEQFF. DNA of the CDR3: TGTGCCTGGAGTGCGAAGCGGGTCCCCTACAATGAGCAGTTCTTC.

This clonotype was detected a few times. The chain combines TRBV5-1 with TRBJ2-1, with 9 bases aligning to TRBD1. J gave up 8 bases and V 0 bases, and 3 bases lay outside the gene matches. Germline CDR1 and CDR2: SGHRS and YFSETQ. The CDR3 has 14 amino acids. CDR3 DNA sequence: TGCGCCAGCAGCTTGGACAGGGGGCGGGATGAGCAGTTCTTC. Its translation is CASSLDRGRDEQFF.